The clone carrying this T cell receptor (beta chain) appeared many times. The TCR beta profiling, which covered VDJ combination and CDR3 sequence, was carried out using genomic DNA as the template. TCRdb processed the reads anew with MiXCR; each CDR3 protein has one entry. The profile shows 200,000 to 250,000 distinct CDR3 sequences, 61% of them singletons. The CDR3 is 18 amino acids. V was shortened by 2 bases and J by 7 bases, with 24 bases between the two germline ends. Germline CDR1 is SGHTA and CDR2 is FQGTGA. The data belong to a study of CD8+CD57+ T cells in acquired aplastic anemia. V usage is TRBV7-3 and J usage is TRBJ2-1, with a possible D match to TRBD2 (5 bases). The sample consisted of sorted CD4+, CD8+, or CD8+CD57+ T cells (not recorded which) from PBMCs. The TCR originated in a human donor in good health. The CDR3 sequence is CASSLGLAQNPLVNEQFF. The CDR3 region has the DNA TGTGCCAGCAGCTTAGGGTTAGCGCAAAACCCCCTTGTGAATGAGCAGTTCTTC.